The rows below give T cell receptor beta chains drawn from one sample of a study of shared clonotypes between healthy human individuals. Profiling relied on immunoSEQ multiplex PCR, and the TCRdb table lists in-frame clones only, not all of them. The data contain fewer than 850,000 clones, around 90% of them singletons. The source material was memory CD8+ T cells from PBMCs. Receptor source: a man younger than 35 in good health. Some clones in this sample may be carry-over from other donors' samples. Both conserved end residues are part of each CDR3. The D gene is left open where the match is weak.

CDR3 protein	CDR3 DNA	V gene	J gene	D gene
CASSFSGRAGNTIYF	TGTGCCAGCAGCTTTTCAGGAAGGGCTGGAAACACCATATATTTT	TRBV7-8	TRBJ1-3	-
CASSHSPGHLPTSGNTIYF	TGTGCCAGCAGCCACTCCCCGGGACACCTCCCCACCTCTGGAAACACCATATATTTT	TRBV7-9	TRBJ1-3	-
CASRNRDTYYEQYF	TGTGCCAGCAGGAACCGGGACACCTACTACGAGCAGTACTTC	TRBV28	TRBJ2-7	-
CASSPTGTSGSYPDEQYF	TGCGCCAGCAGCCCCACGGGGACTAGCGGTTCATATCCGGACGAGCAGTACTTC	TRBV5-1	TRBJ2-7	TRBD2
CASWETVSRGEQFF	TGTGCCTCGTGGGAGACAGTGAGCAGGGGTGAGCAGTTCTTC	TRBV2	TRBJ2-1	-
CASSFLNEGDYGYTF	TGTGCCAGCAGTTTTCTTAATGAAGGGGACTATGGCTACACCTTC	TRBV28	TRBJ1-2	-
CASSQYTGGAIEQYF	TGTGCCAGCAGCCAATACACAGGGGGCGCGATCGAGCAGTACTTC	TRBV4-2	TRBJ2-7	TRBD1
CSVEGVWDPGSDTQYF	TGCAGCGTTGAAGGTGTATGGGACCCAGGCTCGGATACGCAGTATTTT	TRBV29-1	TRBJ2-3	-
CASSPLEGSGGYNEQFF	TGTGCCAGCTCACCACTAGAAGGTTCCGGTGGCTACAATGAGCAGTTCTTC	TRBV18	TRBJ2-1	-
CASSLKQGWDTQYF	TGTGCCAGCAGCTTAAAACAGGGGTGGGATACGCAGTATTTT	TRBV5-4	TRBJ2-3	TRBD1
CASRGLVLEAFF	TGTGCCAGCAGGGGTTTGGTGCTTGAAGCTTTCTTT	TRBV7-8	TRBJ1-1	-
CASSTARREMNTEAFF	TGTGCCAGTAGTACCGCGCGCCGCGAAATGAACACTGAAGCTTTCTTT	TRBV19	TRBJ1-1	-